The 21 T cell receptor beta chains in this list originate from one sample, sequenced in a study of T cells in Graves' hyperthyroidism and ophthalmopathy. The source material, RNA transcripts, was used to amplify TCR beta CDR3 regions. HTBI primers were the set used in a first-round RT-PCR of the TCR CDR3. Via MiXCR, TCRdb re-called the multiplex PCR reads, giving one row per CDR3 protein. In the table there are about 560,000 distinct CDR3 sequences, 13% to 15% of which are singletons. Sequenced material: blood. The receptor source for this set is a woman aged 40 to 55 with Graves' hyperthyroidism.

About this clonotype itself: A much larger clone differs from this one at a single base, so this may be a read error. This chain uses TRBV18 with TRBJ2-7, with D possibly being TRBD2 (5 bases). Germline V gene data show CDR1 as KGHSH and CDR2 as LQKENI. The CDR3 covers 13 residues. DNA for the CDR3: TGTGCCAGCTCACCATCTGAGGGTCACGAGCAGTGCTTC. Encoded protein: CASSPSEGHEQCF.

There are many counts of this clonotype. This chain links TRBV7-2 with TRBJ2-7; 9 nucleotides line up with TRBD2. From germline, CDR1 is SGHTA and CDR2 FQGNSA. This CDR3 has 15 residues. The trim removed 1 base at V and 5 bases at J, leaving 6 bases unmatched. CDR3 coding DNA: TGTGCCAGCAGCTTAGGGTCTAGCGGGAACGACGAGCAGTACTTC. Encoded protein: CASSLGSSGNDEQYF.

This clonotype was seen at least ten times. The chain couples TRBV12-3 or TRBV12-4 to TRBJ2-1; D not resolved. The CDR3 spans 15 residues. Trimming removed 2 bases at V and 0 bases at J, with 8 bases between. This CDR3 is CASSLLGNSYNEQFF. CDR3 sequence (DNA): TGTGCCAGCAGTTTATTGGGAAACTCCTACAATGAGCAGTTCTTC.

This rearrangement joins TRBV13 to TRBJ2-7; D may be TRBD2 (6 bases). CDR3 length: 16 amino acids. CDR1 is PRHDT and CDR2 is FYEKMQ in the germline V gene (reference sequence). Trimming stripped 2 bases from V and 4 bases from J, with 18 bases between. The CDR3 is CASSLSPFGSMYEQYF. The CDR3 bases are TGTGCCAGCAGCTTATCCCCCTTCGGGAGCATGTACGAGCAGTACTTC.

The sample holds many counts of this clonotype. This chain links TRBV10-3 with TRBJ2-4; D assignment may be TRBD1 or TRBD2 (5 bases each). V was pared by 6 bases and J by 5 bases, with 14 bases between. The CDR3 runs 14 residues. Germline CDR1 and CDR2: ENHRY and SYGVKD. The CDR3 here is CAIRPGPGENIQYF. Here the CDR3 DNA reads TGTGCCATCAGACCGGGACCCGGAGAAAACATTCAGTACTTC.

The chain uses TRBV12-3 or TRBV12-4 and TRBJ1-3; no definite D call. The CDR3 spans 14 residues. Trimming shortened V by 1 base and J by 2 bases, and 6 bases separated the two germline ends. In DNA, the CDR3 is TGTGCCAGCAGTTTAGGGGTGGCTGGAAACACCATATATTTT. Translation: CASSLGVAGNTIYF.

There are many counts of this clonotype. The chain combines TRBV11-2 with TRBJ1-2; D is undetermined. V was cut by 5 bases and J by 1 base, with 8 bases left in between. Germline-derived CDR1 and CDR2 are SGHAT and FQNNGV. CDR3 length equals 13 residues. The CDR3 is CASSLRLNYGYTF. The CDR3 DNA sequence: TGTGCCAGCAGCCTGCGACTTAACTATGGCTACACCTTC.

The V gene is TRBV9, the J gene TRBJ2-1; 10 bases are a match to TRBD1. With 4 bases clipped from V and 7 bases from J, the junction kept 8 bases outside the gene matches. Germline V lookup: CDR1 SGDLS, CDR2 YYNGEE. This CDR3 has 15 residues. The CDR3 sequence is CASSSGQGTGNEQFF. The CDR3 coding sequence is TGTGCCAGCAGCTCGGGACAGGGGACGGGAAATGAGCAGTTCTTC.

This clonotype has ten or more counts. V is TRBV3-1 and J is TRBJ2-1, with 8 bases lining up with TRBD2. The CDR3 has 16 amino acids. The junction had 14 bases not matched to a gene; V was cut back by 4 bases and J by 9 bases. In germline, CDR1 is LGHDT, CDR2 YNNKEL (reference sequence). As DNA, the CDR3 is TGTGCCAGCAGCCCAGAGCGTTTCAGCGGGAGATTTGAGCAGTTCTTC. Its protein is CASSPERFSGRFEQFF.

This clonotype was seen at least ten times. The chain carries TRBV4-2 and TRBJ2-5, with TRBD1 identical over 7 bases. The germline V gene has CDR1 LGHNA and CDR2 YNFKEQ. The CDR3 runs 15 residues. Germline trimming cut 0 bases from V and 11 bases from J; bases unmatched to any gene: 12. In DNA form, the CDR3 reads TGTGCCAGCAGCCAAGATTTGGTGGGTAGACAGGGACAGTACTTC. It yields the protein CASSQDLVGRQGQYF.

Ten or more counts support this clonotype. The J gene is TRBJ2-7, the V gene TRBV7-2, with 13 bases that match TRBD2. Germline-derived CDR1 and CDR2 are SGHTA and FQGNSA. V shed 0 bases and J 5 bases; nucleotides not matched to a gene: 1. CDR3 size: 15 residues. The CDR3 protein is CASSLATSGRNEQYF. CDR3 in DNA: TGTGCCAGCAGCTTAGCGACTAGCGGGAGGAACGAGCAGTACTTC.

At least ten counts were recorded for this clonotype. The chain couples TRBV27 to TRBJ2-1; D is unclear. This CDR3 contains 14 residues. V was pared by 3 bases and J by 4 bases, with 10 bases between. CDR1 is MNHEY and CDR2 is SMNVEV in the germline V gene (reference sequence). The CDR3 coding sequence is TGTGCCAGCAGTTTTGATTCGCCTTACAATGAGCAGTTCTTC. Amino acids: CASSFDSPYNEQFF.

The table lists this clonotype with many counts. The chain recombines TRBV20-1 with TRBJ2-7, with D perhaps TRBD1 or TRBD2 (5 bases each). V dropped 5 bases and J dropped 4 bases, with 18 bases sitting between them. The CDR3 runs 14 residues. CDR1 and CDR2 from the germline V gene are DFQATT and SNEGSKA (reference sequence). The chain's CDR3 is CSAPVYGTRYEQYF. DNA for the CDR3: TGCAGTGCTCCGGTTTACGGGACGAGGTACGAGCAGTACTTC.

This clonotype appeared many times. The rearrangement uses TRBV11-2 and TRBJ2-2; D gene unclear. V gave up 6 bases and J gave up 3 bases, with 17 bases separating them. The CDR3 loop spans 16 amino acids. Germline CDR1 reads SGHAT; CDR2 reads FQNNGV. This CDR3 reads CASRLPPTGHTGELFF. The CDR3 DNA sequence: TGTGCCAGCAGGTTACCCCCGACCGGGCACACCGGGGAGCTGTTTTTT.

Remarks on this clonotype: A read error is possible here, since a much larger clone lies one base away. V is TRBV7-9 and J is TRBJ2-7; weak D call: TRBD2 (5 bases). The CDR3 is made up of 13 amino acids. Germline CDR1 and CDR2: SEHNR and FQNEAQ (reference sequence). The CDR3 coding sequence is TGTGCCACCCAGAGGGAACTAGGCTTCGAGCAGTGCTTC. Its protein is CATQRELGFEQCF.

On this clonotype: A much larger clone sits a single nucleotide away, making a read error possible. The chain joins TRBV11-2 to TRBJ2-3; TRBD2 is a possible D gene (5 bases). V lost 5 bases and J lost 8, with 23 bases in between. This CDR3 comprises 16 residues. The germline V gene encodes CDR1 SGHAT and CDR2 FQNNGV. The CDR3 is CASSPSRVTRSGTQYF. CDR3 sequence (DNA): TGTGCCAGCAGCCCGAGCCGGGTCACTAGGTCGGGTACGCAGTATTTT.

The chain uses TRBV6-1 and TRBJ2-2; 8 nucleotides match TRBD1. CDR1 MNHNS and CDR2 SASEGT come from the germline V gene. The V and J ends lost 6 bases and 3 bases, in that order; junction bases with no gene match: 6. The CDR3 length is 15 residues. The CDR3 region has the DNA TGTGCCAGCAGACCCGGGACAGGCTACACCGGGGAGCTGTTTTTT. Amino acid sequence: CASRPGTGYTGELFF.

The count of this clonotype is one. The V and J genes are TRBV5-1 and TRBJ2-7; D may match TRBD1 or TRBD2 (5 bases each). The CDR3 runs to 13 residues. Germline V gene data show CDR1 as SGHRS and CDR2 as YFSETQ. V was shortened by 4 bases and J by 5 bases, with 13 bases between the two germline ends. This CDR3 reads CASSPTGGDEQYF. The DNA for the CDR3 is TGCGCCAGCAGCCCCACTGGGGGAGACGAGCAGTACTTC. Combining the CDR3 with reference TRBV5-1 and TRBJ2-7 gives the whole variable domain KAGVTQTPRYLIKTRGQQVTLSCSPISGHRSVSWYQQTPGQGLQFLFEYFSETQRNKGNFPGRFSGRQFSNSRSEMNVSTLELGDSALYLCASSPTGGDEQYFGPGTRLTVT.

The V call is TRBV5-8, the J call TRBJ1-2; 7 bases align to TRBD1. CDR1 SGHTS and CDR2 YDEGEE come from the germline V gene. The CDR3 extends over 14 amino acids. The trim removed 2 bases at V and 5 bases at J, leaving 6 bases unmatched. CDR3 in DNA: TGTGCCAGCAGCTTAAGGGGGCAGAGGTATGGCTACACCTTC. Protein product: CASSLRGQRYGYTF.

The V and J genes are TRBV9 and TRBJ2-1; D is unresolved. V was pared by 0 bases and J by 9 bases, with 13 bases between. Germline V gives CDR1 SGDLS, CDR2 YYNGEE. CDR3 length: 14 residues. The DNA for the CDR3 is TGTGCCAGCAGCGTAGTCTTGTCATCGCCTGAGCAGTTCTTC. It yields the protein CASSVVLSSPEQFF.

The table lists this clonotype with many counts. V and J are TRBV18 and TRBJ1-1, with D unclear. Germline CDR1 and CDR2: KGHSH and LQKENI. The CDR3 loop spans 15 amino acids. V was trimmed by 1 base and J by 5 bases, leaving 14 bases between them. The CDR3 sequence: CASSPLSPGMTEAFF. The DNA of the CDR3 is TGTGCCAGCTCACCACTATCCCCGGGGATGACTGAAGCTTTCTTT. The full variable domain, rest sourced from reference TRBV18 and TRBJ1-1, is NAGVMQNPRHLVRRRGQEARLRCSPMKGHSHVYWYRQLPEEGLKFMVYLQKENIIDESGMPKERFSAEFPKEGPSILRIQQVVRGDSAAYFCASSPLSPGMTEAFFGQGTRLTVV.